Each of the 30 T cell receptor beta chains below was sequenced from the same sample in a study of OX40 agonist ivuxolimab in advanced cancers. Libraries were built with the immunoSEQ multiplex PCR assay. The table comes from immuneACCESS by way of TCRdb, which keeps in-frame sequences with V and J called. Part of the clones is missing from these tables; in studies checked, under half for an unresolved V gene and the rest for unknown reasons. The sample table shows roughly 62,000 clones, and over 80% are seen once. Roughly 4.4% of the sample lies in the top ten. The source was CD4+ or CD8+ T cells sorted from blood, collected in a trial of the OX40 agonist ivuxolimab. The receptors were sampled from an adult with an advanced solid tumor such as melanoma, head and neck, liver or kidney cancer.

The rearrangement joins TRBV7-2 to TRBJ2-4, with unresolved D. The V end lost 4 bases, the J end lost 9 bases, and 16 bases lay between the germline ends. The length of the CDR3 is 14 residues. CDR1 SGHTA and CDR2 FQGNSA come from the germline V gene. The CDR3 nucleotides are TGTGCCAGCAGCTACCAGACATCCGGCGGCATTCAGTACTTC. Its protein is CASSYQTSGGIQYF.

The J gene is TRBJ1-4, the V gene TRBV28; D is perhaps TRBD1 (5 bases). V lost 5 bases, J lost 0 bases, and 7 bases lay in between. The CDR3 contains 14 residues. Germline CDR1 reads MDHEN; CDR2 reads SYDVKM. The CDR3, as DNA: TGTGCCAGCAGTGGGGGGGCAACTAATGAAAAACTGTTTTTT. Its translation: CASSGGATNEKLFF.

The chain uses TRBV18 and TRBJ2-5; D ambiguous. The germline gives CDR1 KGHSH, CDR2 LQKENI. Trimming took 2 bases from V and 3 from J, leaving 19 bases between them. The CDR3 length is 17 residues. DNA for the CDR3: TGTGCCAGCTCACCAAAAGGGCCCTTGACGGCGGAAGAGACCCAGTACTTC. Its translation: CASSPKGPLTAEETQYF.

This clone was picked up one time. V gene TRBV29-1 combines with J gene TRBJ2-3; the D gene could be TRBD1 or TRBD2 (5 bases each). Germline V lookup: CDR1 SQVTM, CDR2 ANQGSEA. The CDR3 covers 15 residues. V shed 1 base and J shed 4 bases, with 15 bases lying between them. The CDR3 region has the DNA TGCAGCGTTGAAGCTCCGGCAGGGAGAGCAGATACGCAGTATTTT. It codes for CSVEAPAGRADTQYF.

This clone came up a few times. The chain is built from TRBV6-5 and TRBJ2-7; no definite D call. The CDR3 totals 12 residues. CDR1 and CDR2 (germline): MNHEY, SVGAGI. Deletions cut 6 bases from V and 2 bases from J, with 8 bases between. For the CDR3, the DNA is TGTGCCAGCAGACCCTATGCCTACGAGCAGTACTTC. Amino acid sequence: CASRPYAYEQYF.

The V call is TRBV5-1, the J call TRBJ2-1, with D unclear. This CDR3 has 16 amino acids. The germline V and J ends were trimmed by 0 bases and 2 bases, with 12 bases remaining between them. Germline V lookup: CDR1 SGHRS, CDR2 YFSETQ. This CDR3 is CASSLVPDVTYNEQFF. The CDR3 DNA is TGCGCCAGCAGCTTGGTCCCCGATGTGACCTACAATGAGCAGTTCTTC.

The chain is built from TRBV18 and TRBJ2-7; no clear D. Between the trimmed V and J ends, which lost 3 bases and 4 bases, there was a span of 10 bases. The CDR3 runs to 13 residues. Per the germline V gene, CDR1 is KGHSH and CDR2 is LQKENI. CDR3 in DNA: TGTGCCAGCTCACCCCCAGGATGGTACGAGCAGTACTTC. Encoded protein: CASSPPGWYEQYF.

The V gene is TRBV28, the J gene TRBJ1-1, with D unresolved. The germline gives CDR1 MDHEN, CDR2 SYDVKM. The CDR3 is 13 amino acids. V lost 6 bases to trimming and J lost 5 bases, with 13 bases between them. The CDR3 sequence is CASRPPVVTEAFF. The CDR3, as DNA: TGTGCCAGCAGGCCTCCCGTGGTGACTGAAGCTTTCTTT.

The J gene is TRBJ2-7, the V gene TRBV2; the D is unclear. The CDR3 spans 12 residues. Trimming left V 5 bases short and J 6 bases short, with 11 bases between. Germline CDR1 reads SNHLY; CDR2 reads FYNNEI. The CDR3 bases are TGTGCCAGCAGTCTGAGTTACCGCGAGCAGTACTTC. This gives the protein CASSLSYREQYF.

The chain uses TRBV14 and TRBJ2-5; 7 bases map to TRBD2. CDR3 length: 14 amino acids. V dropped 0 bases and J dropped 7; count of bases not matched to a gene: 5. From germline, CDR1 is SGHDN and CDR2 FVKESK. The CDR3 spells CASSQEPGGSTQYF. The DNA of the CDR3 is TGTGCCAGCAGCCAAGAACCCGGGGGGTCGACCCAGTACTTC. The whole variable domain, remainder taken from reference TRBV14 and TRBJ2-5, is EAGVTQFPSHSVIEKGQTVTLRCDPISGHDNLYWYRRVMGKEIKFLLHFVKESKQDESGMPNNRFLAERTGGTYSTLKVQPAELEDSGVYFCASSQEPGGSTQYFGPGTRLLVL.

This chain links TRBV7-9 with TRBJ2-1; 9 bases align to TRBD2. The V segment lost 1 base and the J segment 10 bases; nucleotides outside the gene matches: 5. The CDR3 runs to 14 residues. CDR1 and CDR2 (germline): SEHNR, FQNEAQ (reference sequence). CDR3: CASSLERGAGEQFF. For the CDR3, the DNA is TGTGCCAGCAGCTTAGAGCGGGGGGCAGGGGAGCAGTTCTTC.

V gene TRBV7-6 combines with J gene TRBJ2-5; D tentatively reads TRBD1 or TRBD2 (5 bases each). This CDR3 region has 13 residues. Trimming took off 5 bases at V and 9 bases at J, with 16 bases between the two ends. CDR1 SGHVS and CDR2 FNYEAQ come from the germline V gene. For the CDR3, the DNA is TGTGCCAGCAGCAAGGGACCGCAAGTGGCCCAGTACTTC. As protein: CASSKGPQVAQYF.

The CDR3 DNA is TGTGCCAGCAGCCAGGCCCCGGGACAGGCCTACGAGCAGTACTTC. The encoded protein is CASSQAPGQAYEQYF. The rearrangement joins TRBV4-2 to TRBJ2-7; 8 nucleotides agree with TRBD1. Germline V gives CDR1 LGHNA, CDR2 YNFKEQ. The CDR3 length is 15 residues. J gave up 2 bases and V 3 bases, and 6 bases lay outside the gene matches.

The chain recombines TRBV11-2 with TRBJ1-4; TRBD1 aligns across 7 bases. The CDR3 is 15 amino acids. The germline V gene encodes CDR1 SGHAT and CDR2 FQNNGV. J gave up 3 bases and V 4 bases, and 5 bases lay outside the gene matches. In nucleotides, the CDR3 is TGTGCCAGCAGCTCCTGGGACAGCCCTAATGAAAAACTGTTTTTT. It translates to CASSSWDSPNEKLFF.

The V and J genes are TRBV5-1 and TRBJ2-7; 11 positions agree with TRBD2. The CDR3 sequence is 15 residues long. Germline lookup yields CDR1 SGHRS and CDR2 YFSETQ. V was pared by 4 bases and J by 6 bases, with 9 bases of the junction left unmatched. The CDR3, as DNA: TGCGCCAGCAGCCTGGGACTAGCGGTGCTGGGCGAGCAGTACTTC. It encodes CASSLGLAVLGEQYF.

The rearrangement joins TRBV19 to TRBJ2-7; D may be TRBD1 (6 bases). Germline values: CDR1 LNHDA, CDR2 SQIVND (reference sequence). The CDR3 sequence is 16 residues long. Trimming pared 6 bases from V and 2 bases from J, leaving 20 bases between. The chain's CDR3 is CASSPPPAGTTYEQYF. The CDR3 DNA reads as TGTGCCAGTAGCCCCCCCCCAGCCGGGACAACCTACGAGCAGTACTTC.

This sequence joins TRBV13 and TRBJ2-5; no clear D gene. Germline loops: CDR1 PRHDT, CDR2 FYEKMQ (reference sequence). Trimming shortened V by 5 bases and J by 0 bases, and 7 bases separated the two germline ends. There are 13 residues in the CDR3. This chain's CDR3 is CASSRSYQETQYF. The CDR3 DNA reads TGTGCCAGCAGCCGATCGTACCAAGAGACCCAGTACTTC.

The rearrangement links TRBV5-1 to TRBJ2-1, with 8 bases aligning to TRBD1. The junction had 6 bases not matched to a gene; V was cut back by 3 bases and J by 4 bases. The CDR3 length is 15 residues. Germline CDR1 is SGHRS and CDR2 is YFSETQ. CDR3 nucleotide sequence: TGCGCCAGCAGCTCTACAGGGGGGCCTTACAATGAGCAGTTCTTC. This translates into CASSSTGGPYNEQFF.

This clone is a singleton in its sample. The rearrangement joins TRBV4-1 to TRBJ2-1, with 7 bases lining up with TRBD2. With V trimmed by 2 bases and J by 8 bases, 6 bases remained unmatched. There are 14 residues in the CDR3. Per the germline V gene, CDR1 is MGHRA and CDR2 is YSYEKL. The CDR3 loop is CASSQLRGGDEQFF. The CDR3, as DNA: TGCGCCAGCAGCCAATTACGGGGAGGGGATGAGCAGTTCTTC.

The genes are TRBV10-3 and TRBJ1-1; no clear D. Germline V gene lookup returns CDR1 ENHRY and CDR2 SYGVKD. This CDR3 has 12 amino acids. V lost 10 bases to trimming and J lost 5 bases, with 14 bases between them. The CDR3 nucleotides read TGTGCCACCGAAGGCGCTGAGACTGAAGCTTTCTTT. Its translation: CATEGAETEAFF.

The chain combines TRBV28 with TRBJ2-1; tentatively, D is TRBD2 (5 bases). V gave up 0 bases and J gave up 9 bases, with 18 bases separating them. The CDR3 has 16 residues. Per the germline V gene, CDR1 is MDHEN and CDR2 is SYDVKM. The CDR3 loop is CASSLWRADGWGEQFF. The CDR3 nucleotides read TGTGCCAGCAGTTTATGGAGGGCGGACGGTTGGGGTGAGCAGTTCTTC.

The chain has TRBV16 and TRBJ1-2; no definite D call. From germline, CDR1 is KGHSY and CDR2 FQNENV. This CDR3 region has 14 residues. V was cut by 0 bases and J by 5 bases, with 10 bases left in between. This CDR3 is CASSQSSGGYGYTF. In DNA, the CDR3 is TGTGCCAGCAGCCAATCTTCGGGAGGGTATGGCTACACCTTC. The variable domain in full, completed from reference TRBV16 and TRBJ1-2, reads GEEVAQTPKHLVRGEGQKAKLYCAPIKGHSYVFWYQQVLKNEFKFLISFQNENVFDETGMPKERFSAKCLPNSPCSLEIQATKLEDSAVYFCASSQSSGGYGYTFGSGTRLTVV.

The CDR3 loop reads CASGSTGKNYGYTF. The CDR3 region has the DNA TGTGCCAGCGGATCGACAGGGAAGAACTATGGCTACACCTTC. The rearrangement links TRBV7-9 to TRBJ1-2, with 7 nucleotides matching TRBD1. The CDR3 is made up of 14 amino acids. V lost 8 bases, J lost 2 bases, and 8 bases stayed unmatched. Germline V gives CDR1 SEHNR, CDR2 FQNEAQ (reference sequence).

The chain couples TRBV18 to TRBJ2-3; D is unresolved. V gave up 1 base and J gave up 2 bases, with 10 bases separating them. The length of the CDR3 is 15 residues. Per the germline V gene, CDR1 is KGHSH and CDR2 is LQKENI. CDR3 sequence: CASSPRGTNTDTQYF. CDR3 sequence (DNA): TGTGCCAGCTCACCACGCGGTACAAACACAGATACGCAGTATTTT.

The chain uses TRBV2 and TRBJ2-5, with D hard to call. V shed 3 bases and J shed 1 base, with 6 bases lying between them. CDR1 and CDR2 from the germline V gene are SNHLY and FYNNEI. The CDR3 runs 13 residues. CDR3 sequence (DNA): TGTGCCAGCAGTGATAACCTCCAAGAGACCCAGTACTTC. As protein: CASSDNLQETQYF.

The chain joins TRBV27 to TRBJ1-4; weak D call: TRBD1 (6 bases). Trimming took 6 bases from V and 7 from J, leaving 15 bases between them. The CDR3 is made up of 14 amino acids. Germline V gives CDR1 MNHEY, CDR2 SMNVEV (reference sequence). CDR3 in amino acids: CASSRRRGGEKLFF. The DNA for the CDR3 is TGTGCCAGCAGCCGCAGGAGAGGGGGTGAAAAACTGTTTTTT.

The V gene is TRBV5-1, the J gene TRBJ2-3; D ambiguous. In germline, CDR1 is SGHRS, CDR2 YFSETQ. Trimming removed 2 bases at V and 0 bases at J, with 19 bases between. The length of the CDR3 is 18 residues. The CDR3 sequence is CASSFLTFGRPSTDTQYF. CDR3 coding DNA: TGCGCCAGCAGCTTCCTGACCTTCGGGCGGCCTAGCACAGATACGCAGTATTTT.

V is TRBV19 and J is TRBJ2-5, with 9 positions matching TRBD1. The DNA end is a closer match to TRBJ2-7, so the J assignment may be wrong. This CDR3 contains 17 residues. Germline V CDR1 and CDR2: LNHDA, SQIVND (reference sequence). CDR3 DNA: TGTGCCAGTAGTAGGGGGCTCGGGACAGGGAGCTCCTACGAGCAGTACTTC. Translation: CASSRGLGTGSSYEQYF.

The chain combines TRBV6-5 with TRBJ2-7, with 7 bases aligning to TRBD1. V shed 6 bases and J 3 bases; nucleotides not matched to a gene: 5. The CDR3 runs 13 residues. CDR1 and CDR2 from the germline V gene are MNHEY and SVGAGI. CDR3 sequence: CASRPGTDYEQYF. CDR3 DNA sequence: TGTGCCAGCAGACCCGGGACAGACTACGAGCAGTACTTC.

This clone has only a few counts. The rearrangement joins TRBV18 to TRBJ1-1; maybe TRBD1 (5 bases). The CDR3 totals 17 residues. The germline gives CDR1 KGHSH, CDR2 LQKENI. With 3 bases removed from V and 0 bases from J, the gap between germline ends came to 17 bases. The CDR3 DNA follows: TGTGCCAGCTCACCGCTGGCAGTAGGGGCAATGAACACTGAAGCTTTCTTT. Amino acid sequence: CASSPLAVGAMNTEAFF.